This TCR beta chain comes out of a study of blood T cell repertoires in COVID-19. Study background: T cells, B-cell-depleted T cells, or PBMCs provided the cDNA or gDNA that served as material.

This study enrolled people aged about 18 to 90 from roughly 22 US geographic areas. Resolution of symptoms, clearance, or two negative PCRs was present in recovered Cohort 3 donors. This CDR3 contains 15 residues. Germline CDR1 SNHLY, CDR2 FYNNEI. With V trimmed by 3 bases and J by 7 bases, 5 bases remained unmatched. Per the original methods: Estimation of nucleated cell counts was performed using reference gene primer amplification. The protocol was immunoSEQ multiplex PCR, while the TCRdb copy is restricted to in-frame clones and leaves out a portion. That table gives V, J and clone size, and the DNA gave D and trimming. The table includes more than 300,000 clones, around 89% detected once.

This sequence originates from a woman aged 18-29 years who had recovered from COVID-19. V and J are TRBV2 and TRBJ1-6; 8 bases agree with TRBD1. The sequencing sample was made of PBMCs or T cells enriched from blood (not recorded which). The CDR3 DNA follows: TGTGCCAGCAGTGAGCGTAGGGACAGGAATTCACCCCTCCACTTT. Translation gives CASSERRDRNSPLHF.